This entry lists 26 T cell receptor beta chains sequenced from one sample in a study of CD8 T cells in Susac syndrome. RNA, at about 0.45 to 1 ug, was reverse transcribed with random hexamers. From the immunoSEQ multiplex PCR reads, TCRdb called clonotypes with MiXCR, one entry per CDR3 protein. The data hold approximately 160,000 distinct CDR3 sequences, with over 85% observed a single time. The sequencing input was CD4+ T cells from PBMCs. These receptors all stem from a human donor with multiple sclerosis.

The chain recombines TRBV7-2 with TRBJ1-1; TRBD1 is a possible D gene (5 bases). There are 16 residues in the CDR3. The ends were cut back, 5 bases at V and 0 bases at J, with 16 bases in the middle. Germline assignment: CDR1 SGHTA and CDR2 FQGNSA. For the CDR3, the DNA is TGTGCCAGCAGCCTATTCGGGGGACGGTTGAACACTGAAGCTTTCTTT. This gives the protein CASSLFGGRLNTEAFF.

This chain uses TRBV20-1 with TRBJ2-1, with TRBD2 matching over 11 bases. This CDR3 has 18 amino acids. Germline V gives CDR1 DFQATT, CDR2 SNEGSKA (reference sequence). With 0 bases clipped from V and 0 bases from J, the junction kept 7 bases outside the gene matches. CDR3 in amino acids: CSARDRLAGKSSYNEQFF. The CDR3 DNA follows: TGCAGTGCTAGAGATCGACTAGCGGGAAAGAGCTCCTACAATGAGCAGTTCTTC.

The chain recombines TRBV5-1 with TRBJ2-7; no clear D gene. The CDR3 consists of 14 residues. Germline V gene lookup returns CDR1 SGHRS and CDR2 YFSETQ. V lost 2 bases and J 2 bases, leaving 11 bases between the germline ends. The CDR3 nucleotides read TGCGCCAGCAGCTTTAACTCGGCCCCCTACGAGCAGTACTTC. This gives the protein CASSFNSAPYEQYF. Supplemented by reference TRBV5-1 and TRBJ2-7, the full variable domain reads KAGVTQTPRYLIKTRGQQVTLSCSPISGHRSVSWYQQTPGQGLQFLFEYFSETQRNKGNFPGRFSGRQFSNSRSEMNVSTLELGDSALYLCASSFNSAPYEQYFGPGTRLTVT.

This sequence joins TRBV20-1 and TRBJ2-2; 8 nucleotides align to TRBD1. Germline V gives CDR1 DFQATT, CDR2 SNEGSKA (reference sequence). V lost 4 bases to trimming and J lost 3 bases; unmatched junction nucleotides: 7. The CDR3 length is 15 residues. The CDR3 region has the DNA TGCAGTGCTATTAGACAGGGGATTGACACCGGGGAGCTGTTTTTT. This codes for CSAIRQGIDTGELFF.

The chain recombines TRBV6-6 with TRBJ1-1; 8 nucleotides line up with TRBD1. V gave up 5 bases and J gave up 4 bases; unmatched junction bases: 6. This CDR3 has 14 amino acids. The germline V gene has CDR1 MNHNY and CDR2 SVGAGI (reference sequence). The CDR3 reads CASSDRGGGTEAFF. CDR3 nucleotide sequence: TGTGCCAGCAGTGACAGGGGTGGGGGCACTGAAGCTTTCTTT.

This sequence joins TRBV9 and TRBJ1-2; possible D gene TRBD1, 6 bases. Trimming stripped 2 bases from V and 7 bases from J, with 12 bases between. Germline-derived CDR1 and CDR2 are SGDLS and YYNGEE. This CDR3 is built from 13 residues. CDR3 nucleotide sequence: TGTGCCAGCAGCGTCACAGGGTGGAGTGGCTACACCTTC. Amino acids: CASSVTGWSGYTF.

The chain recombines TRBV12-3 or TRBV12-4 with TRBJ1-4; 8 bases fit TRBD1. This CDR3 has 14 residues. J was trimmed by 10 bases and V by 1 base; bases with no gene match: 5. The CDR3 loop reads CASSLGTGLGKLFF. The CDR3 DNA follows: TGTGCCAGCAGTTTAGGGACAGGGCTTGGAAAACTGTTTTTT.

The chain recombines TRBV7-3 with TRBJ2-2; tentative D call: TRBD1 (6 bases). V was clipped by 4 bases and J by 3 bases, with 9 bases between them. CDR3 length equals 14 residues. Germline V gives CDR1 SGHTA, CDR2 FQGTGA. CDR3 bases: TGTGCCAGCAGCTCTCAGGGGCACACCGGGGAGCTGTTTTTT. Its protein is CASSSQGHTGELFF.

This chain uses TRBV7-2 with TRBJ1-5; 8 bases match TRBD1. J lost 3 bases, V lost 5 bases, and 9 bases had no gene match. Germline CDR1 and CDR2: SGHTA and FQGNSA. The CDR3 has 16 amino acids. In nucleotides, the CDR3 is TGTGCCAGCAGCCCCCACGGACAGGGTAACAATCAGCCCCAGCATTTT. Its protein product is CASSPHGQGNNQPQHF.

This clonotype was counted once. CDR3 coding DNA: TGTGCCAGCAGCTTAGCCCAGTACAATGAGCAGTTCTTC. Protein product: CASSLAQYNEQFF. This sequence joins TRBV11-1 and TRBJ2-1; D is ambiguous. Per the germline V gene, CDR1 is SGHAT and CDR2 is FQDESV (reference sequence). V shed 0 bases and J shed 4 bases, with 4 bases lying between them. The CDR3 length is 13 residues.

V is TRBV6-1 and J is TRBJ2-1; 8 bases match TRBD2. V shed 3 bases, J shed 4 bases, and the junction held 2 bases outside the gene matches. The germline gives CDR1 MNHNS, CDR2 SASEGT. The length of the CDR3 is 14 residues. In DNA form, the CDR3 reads TGTGCCAGCAGTGAGGTAGCGGGATACAATGAGCAGTTCTTC. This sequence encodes CASSEVAGYNEQFF.

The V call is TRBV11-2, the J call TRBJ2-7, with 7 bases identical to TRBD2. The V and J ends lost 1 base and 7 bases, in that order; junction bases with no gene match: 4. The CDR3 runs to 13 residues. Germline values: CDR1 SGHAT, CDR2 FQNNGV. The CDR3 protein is CASSLVGGSEQYF. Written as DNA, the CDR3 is TGTGCCAGCAGCTTAGTAGGCGGGAGTGAGCAGTACTTC.

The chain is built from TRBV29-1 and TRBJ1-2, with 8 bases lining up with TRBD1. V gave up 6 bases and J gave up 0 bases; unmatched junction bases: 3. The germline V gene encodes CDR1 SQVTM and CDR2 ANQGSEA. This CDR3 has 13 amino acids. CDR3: CSVQTGANYGYTF. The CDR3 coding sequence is TGCAGCGTCCAGACAGGGGCTAACTATGGCTACACCTTC.

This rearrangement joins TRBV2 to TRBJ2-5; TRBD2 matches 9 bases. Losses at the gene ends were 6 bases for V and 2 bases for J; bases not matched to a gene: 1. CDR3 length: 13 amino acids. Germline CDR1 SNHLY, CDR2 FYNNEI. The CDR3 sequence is CASRREGQETQYF. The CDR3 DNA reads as TGTGCCAGCAGGCGGGAGGGGCAAGAGACCCAGTACTTC.

CDR3 DNA: TGCAGTGCTAGGGGGTCGGGGGGCTGGGATGAAAAACTGTTTTTT. Protein: CSARGSGGWDEKLFF. The chain recombines TRBV20-1 with TRBJ1-4; possible D gene TRBD1, 6 bases. From germline, CDR1 is DFQATT and CDR2 SNEGSKA (reference sequence). The CDR3 has 15 residues. The ends were cut back, 3 bases at V and 6 bases at J, with 17 bases in the middle.

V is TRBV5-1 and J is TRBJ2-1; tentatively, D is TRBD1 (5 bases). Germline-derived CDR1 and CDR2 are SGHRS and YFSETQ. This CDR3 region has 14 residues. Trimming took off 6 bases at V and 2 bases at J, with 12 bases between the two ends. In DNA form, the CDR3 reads TGCGCCAGCAAGGGGCACCCTACCTACAATGAGCAGTTCTTC. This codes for CASKGHPTYNEQFF.

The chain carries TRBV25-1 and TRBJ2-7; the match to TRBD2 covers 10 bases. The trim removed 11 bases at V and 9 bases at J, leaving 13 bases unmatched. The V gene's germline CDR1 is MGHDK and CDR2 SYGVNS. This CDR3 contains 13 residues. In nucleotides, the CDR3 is TGTGCCCCCTTTAGAGCGGGAGGGGTGGGGCAGTACTTC. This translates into CAPFRAGGVGQYF.

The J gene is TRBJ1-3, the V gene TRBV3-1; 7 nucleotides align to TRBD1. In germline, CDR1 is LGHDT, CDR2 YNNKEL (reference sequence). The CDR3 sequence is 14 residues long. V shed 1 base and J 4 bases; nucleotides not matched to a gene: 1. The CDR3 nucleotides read TGTGCCAGCAGCCAAGCCAGGGGGGGAAACACCATATATTTT. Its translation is CASSQARGGNTIYF.

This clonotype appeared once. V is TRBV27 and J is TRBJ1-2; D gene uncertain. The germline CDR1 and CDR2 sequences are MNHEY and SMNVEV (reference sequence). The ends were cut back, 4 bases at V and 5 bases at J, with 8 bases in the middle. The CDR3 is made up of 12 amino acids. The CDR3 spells CASSSGRYGYTF. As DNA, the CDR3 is TGTGCCAGCAGTTCTGGGCGGTATGGCTACACCTTC.

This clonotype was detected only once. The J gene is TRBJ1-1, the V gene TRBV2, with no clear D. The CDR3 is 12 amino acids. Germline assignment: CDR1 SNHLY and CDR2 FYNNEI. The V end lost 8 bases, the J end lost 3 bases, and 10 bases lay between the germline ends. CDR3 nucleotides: TGTGCCAGCGGTCGGCGGGACACTGAAGCTTTCTTT. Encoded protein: CASGRRDTEAFF. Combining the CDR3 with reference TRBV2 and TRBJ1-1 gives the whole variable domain EPEVTQTPSHQVTQMGQEVILRCVPISNHLYFYWYRQILGQKVEFLVSFYNNEISEKSEIFDDQFSVERPDGSNFTLKIRSTKLEDSAMYFCASGRRDTEAFFGQGTRLTVV.

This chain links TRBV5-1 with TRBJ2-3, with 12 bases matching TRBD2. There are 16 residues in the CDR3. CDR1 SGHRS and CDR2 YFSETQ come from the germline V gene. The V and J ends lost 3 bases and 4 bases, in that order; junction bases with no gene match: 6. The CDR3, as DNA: TGCGCCAGCAGCTCACCGGGACTAGCGGGCTCAGATACGCAGTATTTT. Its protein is CASSSPGLAGSDTQYF.

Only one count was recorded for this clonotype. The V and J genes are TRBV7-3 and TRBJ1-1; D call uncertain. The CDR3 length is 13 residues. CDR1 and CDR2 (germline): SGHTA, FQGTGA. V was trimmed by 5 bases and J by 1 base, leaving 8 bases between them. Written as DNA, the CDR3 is TGTGCCAGCAGCGCCGACCAGAACACTGAAGCTTTCTTT. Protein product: CASSADQNTEAFF.

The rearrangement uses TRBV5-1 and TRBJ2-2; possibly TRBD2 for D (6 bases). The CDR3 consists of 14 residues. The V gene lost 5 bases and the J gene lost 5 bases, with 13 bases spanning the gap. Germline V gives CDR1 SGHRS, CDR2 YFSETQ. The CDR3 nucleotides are TGCGCCAGCAGTAGCTACGGGGGTACCGGGGAGCTGTTTTTT. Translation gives CASSSYGGTGELFF.

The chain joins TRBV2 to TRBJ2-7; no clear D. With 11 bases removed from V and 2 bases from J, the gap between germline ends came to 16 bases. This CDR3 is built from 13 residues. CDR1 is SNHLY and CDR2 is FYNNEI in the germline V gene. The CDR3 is CASRAFGTYEQYF. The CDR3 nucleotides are TGTGCCTCACGGGCTTTCGGCACCTACGAGCAGTACTTC.

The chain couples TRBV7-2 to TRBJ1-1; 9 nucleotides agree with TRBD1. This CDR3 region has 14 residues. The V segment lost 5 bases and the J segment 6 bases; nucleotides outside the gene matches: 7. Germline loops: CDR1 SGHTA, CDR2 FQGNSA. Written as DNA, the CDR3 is TGTGCCAGCAGCCCGGGGGACAGGGCCTCTGAAGCTTTCTTT. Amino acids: CASSPGDRASEAFF.

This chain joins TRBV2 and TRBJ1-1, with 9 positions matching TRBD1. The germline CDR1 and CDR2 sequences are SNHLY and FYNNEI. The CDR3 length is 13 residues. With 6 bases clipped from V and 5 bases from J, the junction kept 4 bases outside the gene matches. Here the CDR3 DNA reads TGTGCCAGCAGACGACAGGGGGGGACTGAAGCTTTCTTT. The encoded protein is CASRRQGGTEAFF.